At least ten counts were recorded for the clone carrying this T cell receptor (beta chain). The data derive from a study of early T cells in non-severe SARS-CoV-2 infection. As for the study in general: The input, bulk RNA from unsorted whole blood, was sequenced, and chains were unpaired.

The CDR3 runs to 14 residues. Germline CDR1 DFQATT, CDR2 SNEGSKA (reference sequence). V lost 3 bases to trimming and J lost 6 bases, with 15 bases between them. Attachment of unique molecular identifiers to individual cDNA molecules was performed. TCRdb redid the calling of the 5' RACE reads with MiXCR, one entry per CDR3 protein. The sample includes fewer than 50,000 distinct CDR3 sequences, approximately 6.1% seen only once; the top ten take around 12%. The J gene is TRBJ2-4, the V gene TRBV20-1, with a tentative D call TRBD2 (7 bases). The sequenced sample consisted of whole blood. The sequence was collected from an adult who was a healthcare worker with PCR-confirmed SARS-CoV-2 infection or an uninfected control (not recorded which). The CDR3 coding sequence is TGCAGTGCTAGTGTTCAGAGGGGGGGAAACATTCAGTACTTC. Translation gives CSASVQRGGNIQYF.